The entry that follows covers one T cell receptor (beta chain) sequence. This record comes from a study of blood T cell repertoires in COVID-19. Study in general: Sites across the United States, Italy and Spain contributed samples from acute and convalescent COVID-19. T cells, B-cell-depleted T cells, or PBMCs supplied cDNA or gDNA.

Original handling: It was from reference gene primer amplification that nucleated cell counts were estimated. Clones were sequenced by immunoSEQ multiplex PCR, and TCRdb holds only the in-frame ones, with some missing. The D gene and trimming were derived from the DNA, and the V and J assignments and clone size from that table. Found here are about 81,000 clones, over 75% of them singletons; the top ten hold approximately 12%. The TCR originated in a man in his 70s with active or convalescent COVID-19. The specimen sequenced was peripheral blood.

The CDR3 nucleotides are TGCGCCAGCAGCCCGCGTCGAGGGGAGACCCAGTACTTC. Its translation: CASSPRRGETQYF. The rearrangement joins TRBV4-3 to TRBJ2-5; TRBD2 is a possible D gene (5 bases). The CDR3 loop spans 13 amino acids. Germline V gene lookup returns CDR1 LGHNA and CDR2 YSLEER. V dropped 4 bases and J dropped 5 bases, with 11 bases sitting between them.